Presented here are 14 T cell receptor beta chains from one specimen sequenced in a study of T cell clonality in common variable immunodeficiency. Data came from immunoSEQ multiplex PCR; TCRdb stores just in-frame clones and leaves some out. This sample comprises 40,000 to 45,000 clones, none seen once only. The sequenced sample consisted of peripheral blood mononuclear cells. The receptors stem from a person aged 18 to 75 in good health.

This clone was detected a few times. The sequenced fragment ends 3 residues before the CDR3 boundary, so the rest is inferred from the germline J gene. The chain joins TRBV7-8 to TRBJ2-3, with 7 bases aligning to TRBD2. The germline V gene has CDR1 SGHVS and CDR2 FQNEAQ. This CDR3 comprises 15 residues. The sequenced part of the CDR3 DNA is TGTGCCAGCGGGGCTAGCGGAACCGTTCAAGAGACG. Amino acid sequence: CASGASGTVQET. From start to end, the CDR3 is CASGASGTVQETQYF. Variable domain in full (rest from reference TRBV7-8 and TRBJ2-3): GAGVSQSPRYKVAKRGQDVALRCDPISGHVSLFWYQQALGQGPEFLTYFQNEAQLDKSGLPSDRFFAERPEGSVSTLKIQRTQQEDSAVYLCASGASGTVQETQYFGPGTRLTVL.

In this sample, this clone turned up many times. The read gets to within 3 residues of the CDR3 end, and the germline J gene fills in the rest. The chain employs TRBV5-1 and TRBJ2-7; 7 bases fit TRBD2. From germline, CDR1 is SGHRS and CDR2 YFSETQ. CDR3 length: 16 amino acids. The V gene end was trimmed by 0 bases and the J gene end by 2 bases; junction bases not matched to a gene: 8. The CDR3 sequence is CASSLAASGVTYEQYF. CDR3 DNA (partial): TGCGCCAGCAGCTTGGCCGCTAGCGGCGTGACCTACGAG.

This clone was counted ten times or more. The CDR3 end lies 3 residues beyond the end of the read and is filled in from the germline J gene. The rearrangement links TRBV20-1 to TRBJ2-3; 8 nucleotides line up with TRBD1. The germline gives CDR1 DFQATT, CDR2 SNEGSKA (reference sequence). This CDR3 contains 14 residues. The DNA read from the CDR3 is TGCAGTGCTACGGGACAGGAAGAGCATCAGCCG. Its translation: CSATGQEEHQP. The entire CDR3 protein reads CSATGQEEHQPQYF.

The sample holds many counts of this clone. The read finishes 3 residues shy of the CDR3 end, and the germline J gene is used to complete it. The rearrangement uses TRBV28 and TRBJ2-5, with D maybe TRBD1 (6 bases). In germline, CDR1 is MDHEN, CDR2 SYDVKM. The V end was cut by 6 bases, the J end by 5 bases, with 19 bases between. The CDR3 contains 15 residues. The CDR3 DNA, read in part, is TGTGCCAGCAGCTCAACAGGGTTTTCGTGGGAGACC. The encoded protein is CASSSTGFSWET. The whole CDR3 protein reads CASSSTGFSWETQYF.

This clone was picked up many times. The DNA ends 3 residues before the CDR3 does, and the rest of the CDR3 is filled in from the germline J gene. V and J are TRBV7-2 and TRBJ2-3; possibly TRBD2 for D (6 bases). Germline V CDR1 and CDR2: SGHTA, FQGNSA. CDR3 length: 15 residues. V lost 5 bases to trimming and J lost 2 bases, with 14 bases between them. The sequenced part of the CDR3 DNA is TGTGCCAGCAGCCCCGGTCTAGCGACCACAGATACG. Residues: CASSPGLATTDT. The entire CDR3 protein reads CASSPGLATTDTQYF.

This clone was recorded many times. The read ends 3 residues shy of where the CDR3 ends; the end is completed using the germline J gene. This sequence joins TRBV20-1 and TRBJ2-2; possible D gene TRBD1, 5 bases. Trimming removed 0 bases at V and 7 bases at J, with 12 bases between. The CDR3 totals 14 residues. Per the germline V gene, CDR1 is DFQATT and CDR2 is SNEGSKA (reference sequence). CDR3 bases read: TGCAGTGCTAGAGATTTAAAGGGGCACGGGGAG. As protein: CSARDLKGHGE. From start to end, the CDR3 is CSARDLKGHGELFF.

At least ten counts were recorded for this clone. With the read ending 3 residues before the CDR3 end, the germline J gene is used to fill in that end. The rearrangement joins TRBV2 to TRBJ1-2; D is uncertain. The CDR3 loop spans 10 amino acids. V lost 5 bases, J lost 7 bases, and 5 bases lay in between. Germline V gives CDR1 SNHLY, CDR2 FYNNEI. The sequenced part of the CDR3 DNA is TGTGCCAGCAGTCTAGGTGGC. Translated, it gives CASSLGG. The whole CDR3 sequence reads CASSLGGYTF.

This clone was found many times. The sequenced fragment ends 3 residues before the CDR3 boundary, so the rest is inferred from the germline J gene. Other DNA sequences in the sample encode the same CDR3. This rearrangement joins TRBV6-2 or TRBV6-3 to TRBJ2-7; the D gene is possibly TRBD2 (5 bases). This CDR3 spans 14 amino acids. Trimming cost V 7 bases and J 0 bases, with 13 bases left between them. Germline values: CDR1 MNHEY, CDR2 SVGEGT. The CDR3 loop reads CASIKSGISYEQYF. The DNA read from the CDR3 is TGTGCCAGCATTAAGAGCGGTATCTCCTACGAG.

This clone was detected ten times or more. The read ends 3 residues shy of where the CDR3 ends; the end is completed using the germline J gene. V gene TRBV7-6 combines with J gene TRBJ2-2; possibly TRBD2 for D (5 bases). This CDR3 is 14 amino acids long. CDR1 SGHVS and CDR2 FNYEAQ come from the germline V gene. CDR3 sequence reads: CASSERGAAVELFF. CDR3 bases read: TGTGCCAGCAGCGAGCGTGGAGCGGCCGTTGAG.

This clone appeared many times. Coverage ceases 3 residues before the CDR3 finishes, and the germline J gene fills in the end. V and J are TRBV4-1 and TRBJ2-2, with TRBD2 identical over 8 bases. The CDR3 length is 16 residues. The ends lost 2 bases at V and 0 bases at J; junction bases unmatched: 2. Per germline, CDR1 MGHRA and CDR2 YSYEKL. The sequenced CDR3 bases are TGCGCCAGCAGCCAAATAGCGGGGACGAACACCGGGGAG. The encoded protein is CASSQIAGTNTGE. The whole CDR3 sequence is CASSQIAGTNTGELFF.

This clone has a handful of counts. The DNA ends 3 residues before the CDR3 does, and the rest of the CDR3 is filled in from the germline J gene. The chain couples TRBV10-1 to TRBJ2-7; 11 bases agree with TRBD1. Germline V gives CDR1 WNHNN, CDR2 SYGVQD (reference sequence). V was pared by 6 bases and J by 2 bases, with 3 bases of the junction left unmatched. This CDR3 contains 14 residues. CDR3 DNA, as far as it was read: TGCGCCAGCAGGGGACAGGGGGACACCTACGAG. Translating gives CASRGQGDTYE. In full, the CDR3 reads CASRGQGDTYEQYF.

This clone was recorded many times. Sequencing ends 3 residues short of the CDR3 end; the germline J gene provides the rest. The chain uses TRBV10-3 and TRBJ2-5; 8 bases are a match to TRBD1. J was trimmed by 4 bases and V by 2 bases; bases with no gene match: 9. The germline V gene encodes CDR1 ENHRY and CDR2 SYGVKD. CDR3 length: 16 amino acids. CDR3 loop: CAISEGGGQGRETQYF. CDR3 DNA, as far as it was read: TGTGCCATCAGTGAGGGAGGAGGACAGGGACGAGAGACC.

This clone was counted many times. The read ends 3 residues early relative to the CDR3; the germline J gene fills the gap. The chain recombines TRBV29-1 with TRBJ1-2; 12 bases align to TRBD1. V shed 5 bases, J shed 6 bases, and the junction held 7 bases outside the gene matches. The germline V gene has CDR1 SQVTM and CDR2 ANQGSEA. The CDR3 is 14 residues long. CDR3 residues: CSVPGTGGLNGYTF. The sequenced CDR3 bases are TGCAGCGTTCCCGGGACAGGGGGCCTGAATGGC.

This clone was recorded at least ten times. The read ends 3 residues before the CDR3 terminus; that terminus is restored from the germline J gene. The rearrangement links TRBV5-1 to TRBJ2-4, with 7 bases fitting TRBD1. Trimming cost V 0 bases and J 3 bases; bases outside gene matches: 3. The length of the CDR3 is 15 residues. Germline CDR1 is SGHRS and CDR2 is YFSETQ. The sequenced CDR3 bases are TGCGCCAGCAGCTTGGAGGGACAGAGCAAAAACATT. The encoded protein is CASSLEGQSKNI. In full, the CDR3 reads CASSLEGQSKNIQYF.